A selection of T cell receptor beta chains follows, all from one sample in a study of T cells after yellow fever vaccination. TCRdb reprocessed the 5' RACE reads via MiXCR and lists one record per CDR3 protein. The sample lists a few hundred thousand distinct CDR3 sequences; about 6.6% were seen once. The input for sequencing was PBMCs, taken approximately 47 days after the first yellow fever vaccination. The receptors here all came from a man between 18 and 35 years old who received the YFV17D yellow fever vaccine. CDR3s leave out the opening cysteine and the closing phenylalanine or tryptophan. Clone size is not always given. Where it is, it says once, few, many or a class for expanded clones.

clone size | V gene | CDR3 protein
- | TRBV19 | ASSRNRAWEQF
many | TRBV11-2 | ASSSIQGAYGYT
few | TRBV12-5 | ASETLAQWGAEDTEAF
- | TRBV29-1 | SVGGTVLTEAF
few | TRBV7-8 | ASSLGLAHNEQF
few | TRBV18 | ASSPTGADKF
- | TRBV20-1 | SCVTDLYGYT
- | TRBV7-9 | ASSWTTETQY
many | TRBV27 | ASSFGEAGELF
- | TRBV29-1 | SVSGGETQY
- | TRBV6-1 | ASSEEGPEGLGFTGELF
few | TRBV10-3 | AISGTRAQETQY
- | TRBV7-2 | ASSLLGGPNTGELF
few | TRBV29-1 | SVEGRLSEAF
few | TRBV6-5 | ASSYSPLGGAPSGEQF
- | TRBV27 | ASSTGTFRTETQY
many | TRBV4-2 | ASSQGGAVPSTDTQY
few | TRBV7-8 | ASSLTHPDRGYEQY
few | TRBV2 | ASSEVRVTNEKLF
few | TRBV15 | ATSTPGAFKKTQY
few | TRBV10-1 | ASGLAGEDTQY
many | TRBV3-1 | ASSQEARHRGALDPEIQY
- | TRBV28 | ASTVLGRYGYT
few | TRBV4-2 | ASSPGGLAGGPSYNEQF
few | TRBV7-7 | ASSLGGEPLETQY